The clone carrying this T cell receptor (beta chain) has just one count. What it binds is not known. Mismatch with germline at one junction end may stem from a read error. The source of the sample is a study of response to subunit inactivated influenza vaccine. Study-level points and caveats: Each seasonal influenza vaccination, the authors suggested, recruits few new T cells.

In TCRdb, the RT-PCR reads were re-called with MiXCR into one record per CDR3 protein. The sample yields around 750,000 distinct CDR3 sequences, about 20% seen once. Sample: PBMCs from blood, taken roughly 5 days after vaccination. This TCR came from a man aged 50-59 years who received an inactivated influenza vaccine.

The DNA of the CDR3 is TGCGCCATCAGCCAAGGTTTGGGACAAGAGACCCAGTACTTC. Amino acids: CAISQGLGQETQYF. This rearrangement joins TRBV4-1 to TRBJ2-5; D gene ambiguous. The germline V gene has CDR1 MGHRA and CDR2 YSYEKL. CDR3 length: 14 residues.